The T cell receptor beta chain under discussion was sequenced for a study of beta chain features in type 1 diabetes. The sequenced template was cDNA made from the entire isolated RNA. Assay: immunoSEQ multiplex PCR; the TCRdb copy retains only in-frame clones and omits some. The sample consists of about 150,000 clones, approximately 12% of them appearing once. Donors underwent one heparinised blood draw, 90 to 150 mL on average. General study points: Patients' naive, central memory and Treg TCRB repertoires seemed closer to one another than those of healthy donors.

As for this clone: Its cognate antigen is unknown.

In germline, CDR1 is SGHTA, CDR2 FQGNSA. V trimming: 1 base; J trimming: 4 bases; junction bases outside the gene matches: 6. The CDR3 is 17 amino acids. The specimen was central memory CD4+ T cells from blood. The TCR sequence derives from a man aged 18-30 years in good health. The chain couples TRBV7-2 to TRBJ2-2; 10 bases are a match to TRBD2. CDR3 in DNA: TGTGCCAGCAGCTTAGGGCTAGCGGGAGTCCTCACCGGGGAGCTGTTTTTT. Amino acid sequence: CASSLGLAGVLTGELFF.